This T cell receptor beta chain was retrieved from a study of blood T cell repertoires in COVID-19. Study information: The United States, Italy and Spain supplied acute and convalescent COVID-19 samples.

Original methodology: By means of reference gene primer amplification, nucleated cell counts were estimated. Assay used: immunoSEQ multiplex PCR; TCRdb lists only in-frame clones, some missing. V, J and clone size reflect that table, while D and trimming were determined from the DNA. The sample has about 170,000 clones, about 86% seen once; the top ten hold about 7%. The TCR originated in a woman older than 75 in a cohort sampled during active or convalescent COVID-19. The sample comprised peripheral blood.

The CDR3 protein is CASSLAYGGINEQFF. The DNA of the CDR3 is TGTGCCAGCAGCTTAGCGTACGGCGGGATAAATGAGCAGTTCTTC. The chain has TRBV7-9 and TRBJ2-1; D is possibly TRBD2 (6 bases). The CDR3 sequence is 15 residues long. Germline loops: CDR1 SEHNR, CDR2 FQNEAQ (reference sequence). The V end was cut by 0 bases, the J end by 7 bases, with 13 bases between.